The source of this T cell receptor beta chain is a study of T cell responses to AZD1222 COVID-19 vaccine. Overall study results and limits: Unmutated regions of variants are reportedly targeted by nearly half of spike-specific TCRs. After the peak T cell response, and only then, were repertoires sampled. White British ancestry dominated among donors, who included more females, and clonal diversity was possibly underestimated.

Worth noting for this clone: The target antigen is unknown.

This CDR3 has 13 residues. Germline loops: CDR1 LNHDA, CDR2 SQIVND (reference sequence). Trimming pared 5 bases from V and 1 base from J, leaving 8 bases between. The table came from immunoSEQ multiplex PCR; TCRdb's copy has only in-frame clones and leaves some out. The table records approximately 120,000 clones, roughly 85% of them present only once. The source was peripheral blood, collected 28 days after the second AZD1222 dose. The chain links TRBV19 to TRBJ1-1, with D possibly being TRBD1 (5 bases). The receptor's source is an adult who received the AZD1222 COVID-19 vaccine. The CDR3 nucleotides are TGTGCCAGTAGTTTCCAGGGGAACACTGAAGCTTTCTTT. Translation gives CASSFQGNTEAFF.